This TCR beta chain was recorded in a study of T cell responses to AZD1222 COVID-19 vaccine. At the level of the study: Combined were second doses at about 4 or about 12 weeks.

General study results and limits: A mostly white British donor set with more females was recruited, and clonal diversity was possibly underestimated. Close to half of spike-specific TCRs reportedly recognize unmutated variant regions. Breadth and depth of Spike-specific TCRs rose after two AZD1222 doses.

Germline V gives CDR1 MDHEN, CDR2 SYDVKM. The CDR3 totals 15 residues. After removal of 3 bases from V and 7 bases from J, the junction contained 9 bases not matched to a gene. TCRdb's table, derived via immunoSEQ multiplex PCR, lists solely in-frame clones and lacks some. The sample carries 100,000 to 150,000 clones, 70% to 90% recorded once. Note on this clone: Its antigen remains unknown.

This TCR was sampled from an adult in good health. The source material was peripheral blood, sampled on day 0 of AZD1222 vaccination. The J gene is TRBJ1-2, the V gene TRBV28, with 9 bases fitting TRBD1. The CDR3 spells CASSLAHRGQGGYTF. The CDR3 nucleotides read TGTGCCAGCAGTTTGGCCCACAGGGGGCAGGGTGGCTACACCTTC.